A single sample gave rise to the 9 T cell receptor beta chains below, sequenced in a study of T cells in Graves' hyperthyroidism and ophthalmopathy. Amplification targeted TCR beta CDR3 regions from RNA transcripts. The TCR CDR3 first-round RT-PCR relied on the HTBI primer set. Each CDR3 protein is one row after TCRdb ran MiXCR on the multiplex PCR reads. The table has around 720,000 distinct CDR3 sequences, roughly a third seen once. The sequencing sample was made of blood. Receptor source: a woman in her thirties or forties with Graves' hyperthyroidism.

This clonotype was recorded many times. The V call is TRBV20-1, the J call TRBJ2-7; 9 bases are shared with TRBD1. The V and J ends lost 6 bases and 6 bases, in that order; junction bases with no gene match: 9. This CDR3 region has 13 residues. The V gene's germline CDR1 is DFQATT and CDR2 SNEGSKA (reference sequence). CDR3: CSAPGTGYREQYF. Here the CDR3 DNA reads TGCAGTGCCCCCGGGACAGGGTACCGCGAGCAGTACTTC.

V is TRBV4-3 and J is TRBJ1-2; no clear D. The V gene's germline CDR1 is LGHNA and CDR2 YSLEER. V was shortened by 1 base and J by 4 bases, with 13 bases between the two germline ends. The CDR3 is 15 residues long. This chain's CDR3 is CASSQVAPNSYGYTF. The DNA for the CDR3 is TGCGCCAGCAGCCAAGTCGCCCCTAACAGCTATGGCTACACCTTC.

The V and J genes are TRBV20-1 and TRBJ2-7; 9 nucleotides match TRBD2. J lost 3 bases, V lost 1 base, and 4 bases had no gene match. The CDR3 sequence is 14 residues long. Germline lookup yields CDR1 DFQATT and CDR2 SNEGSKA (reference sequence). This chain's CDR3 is CSARVAGGHYEQYF. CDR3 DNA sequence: TGCAGTGCTAGAGTGGCGGGGGGGCACTACGAGCAGTACTTC.

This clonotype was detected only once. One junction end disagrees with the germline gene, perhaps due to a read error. CDR3 loop: CASSDGLAEGQGTQYF. The DNA of the CDR3 is TGCGCCAGCAGTGACGGACTAGCGGAGGGACAAGGGACCCAGTACTTC. The chain recombines TRBV10-2 with TRBJ2-5; TRBD2 agrees at 10 bases. This CDR3 spans 16 amino acids. Germline lookup yields CDR1 WSHSY and CDR2 SAAADI.

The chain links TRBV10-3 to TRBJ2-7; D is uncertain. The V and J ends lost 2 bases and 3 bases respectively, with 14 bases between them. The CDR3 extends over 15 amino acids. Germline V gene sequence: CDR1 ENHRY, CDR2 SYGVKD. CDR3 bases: TGTGCCATCAGTGAGGGAACGATGACTCACTACGAGCAGTACTTC. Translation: CAISEGTMTHYEQYF.

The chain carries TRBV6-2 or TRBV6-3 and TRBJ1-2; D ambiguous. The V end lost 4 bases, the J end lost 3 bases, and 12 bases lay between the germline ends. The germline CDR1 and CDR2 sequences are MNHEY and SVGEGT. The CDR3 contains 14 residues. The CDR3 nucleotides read TGTGCCAGCAGTTTGAGGAATGGGCACTATGGCTACACCTTC. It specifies CASSLRNGHYGYTF.

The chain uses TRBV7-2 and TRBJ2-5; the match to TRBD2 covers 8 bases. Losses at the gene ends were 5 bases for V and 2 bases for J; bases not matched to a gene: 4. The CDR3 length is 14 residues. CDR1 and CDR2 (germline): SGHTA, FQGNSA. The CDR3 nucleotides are TGTGCCAGCAGCCCAAGACTAGCGCAAGAGACCCAGTACTTC. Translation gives CASSPRLAQETQYF.

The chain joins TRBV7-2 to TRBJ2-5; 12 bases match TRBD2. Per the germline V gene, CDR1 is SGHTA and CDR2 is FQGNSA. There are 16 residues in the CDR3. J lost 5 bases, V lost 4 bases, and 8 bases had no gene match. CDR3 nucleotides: TGTGCCAGCAGCTCCCTACTAGCGGGAGGCGACGAGACCCAGTACTTC. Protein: CASSSLLAGGDETQYF.

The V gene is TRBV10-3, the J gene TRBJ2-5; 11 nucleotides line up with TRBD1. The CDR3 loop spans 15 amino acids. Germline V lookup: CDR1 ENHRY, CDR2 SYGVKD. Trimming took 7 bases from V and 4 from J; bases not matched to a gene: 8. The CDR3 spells CAITSGQGAGETQYF. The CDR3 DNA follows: TGTGCCATCACCTCAGGACAGGGGGCGGGAGAGACCCAGTACTTC.